Sequencing of this T cell receptor beta chain was carried out in a study of cytotoxic CD8 clonotypes in ibrutinib-treated CLL. Study observations and caveats: Sampling schedules were unmatched across sustained-remission and progressing patients.

Concerning this clone itself: Its antigen remains unknown.

There are 13 residues in the CDR3. Germline CDR1 reads LNHNV; CDR2 reads YYDKDF (reference sequence). Trimming cost V 0 bases and J 8 bases, with 10 bases left between them. The assay was immunoSEQ multiplex PCR, and TCRdb's table has in-frame clones only and misses some. The repertoire consists of over 250,000 clones, with roughly four fifths occurring once and the leading ten covering 5.6%. Here the sequenced sample was PBMCs, taken at disease progression, from a patient treated with ibrutinib. The chain links TRBV15 to TRBJ1-2; no clear D gene. The source of this sequence is a human donor with chronic lymphocytic leukemia. The CDR3 bases are TGTGCCACCAGCAGAGATCCAGGTTACGGCTACACCTTC. Protein sequence: CATSRDPGYGYTF.